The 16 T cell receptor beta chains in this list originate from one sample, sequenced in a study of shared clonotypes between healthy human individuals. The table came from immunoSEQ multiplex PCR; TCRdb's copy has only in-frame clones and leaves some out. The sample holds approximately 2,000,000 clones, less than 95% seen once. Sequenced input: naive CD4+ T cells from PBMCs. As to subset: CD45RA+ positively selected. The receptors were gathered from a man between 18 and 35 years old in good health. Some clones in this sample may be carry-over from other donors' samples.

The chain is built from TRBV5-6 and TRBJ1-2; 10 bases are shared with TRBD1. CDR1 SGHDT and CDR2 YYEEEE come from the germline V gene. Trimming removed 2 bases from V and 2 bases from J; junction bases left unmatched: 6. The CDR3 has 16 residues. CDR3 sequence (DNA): TGTGCCAGCAGCTTCCGGGACAGGGGATCCAACTATGGCTACACCTTC. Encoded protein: CASSFRDRGSNYGYTF.

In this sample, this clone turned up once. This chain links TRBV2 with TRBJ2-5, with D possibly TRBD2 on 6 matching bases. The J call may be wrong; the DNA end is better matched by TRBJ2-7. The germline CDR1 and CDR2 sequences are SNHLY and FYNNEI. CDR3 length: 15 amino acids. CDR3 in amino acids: CASRKAGTDTYEQYF. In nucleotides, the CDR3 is TGTGCCAGCAGGAAGGCCGGGACTGATACCTACGAGCAGTACTTC.

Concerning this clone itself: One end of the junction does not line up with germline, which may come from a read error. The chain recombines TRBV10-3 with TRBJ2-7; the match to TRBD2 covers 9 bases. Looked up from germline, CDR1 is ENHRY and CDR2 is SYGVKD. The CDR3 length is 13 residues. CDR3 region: CAISESISISGSF. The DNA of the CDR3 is TGTGCCATCAGTGAGTCGATCTCCATTAGCGGGAGTTTC.

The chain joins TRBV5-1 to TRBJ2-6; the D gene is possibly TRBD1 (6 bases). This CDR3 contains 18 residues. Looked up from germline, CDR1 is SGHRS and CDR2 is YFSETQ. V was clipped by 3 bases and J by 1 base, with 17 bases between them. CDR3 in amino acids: CASSSKWTALSGANVLTF. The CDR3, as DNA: TGCGCCAGCAGCTCCAAGTGGACAGCTCTGTCTGGGGCCAACGTCCTGACTTTC.

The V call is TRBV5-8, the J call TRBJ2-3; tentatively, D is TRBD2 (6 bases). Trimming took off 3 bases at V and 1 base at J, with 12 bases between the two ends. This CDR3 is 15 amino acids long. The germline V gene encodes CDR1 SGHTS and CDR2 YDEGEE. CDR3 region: CASSYGGDRTDTQYF. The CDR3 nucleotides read TGTGCCAGCAGCTATGGAGGGGATCGCACAGATACGCAGTATTTT.

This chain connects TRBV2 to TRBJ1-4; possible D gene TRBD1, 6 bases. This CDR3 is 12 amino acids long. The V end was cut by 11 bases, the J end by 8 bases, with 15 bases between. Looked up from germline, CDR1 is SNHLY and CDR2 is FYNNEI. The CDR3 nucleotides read TGTGCCGTAGGCCAGGGGTTGGAAAAACTGTTTTTT. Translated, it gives CAVGQGLEKLFF.

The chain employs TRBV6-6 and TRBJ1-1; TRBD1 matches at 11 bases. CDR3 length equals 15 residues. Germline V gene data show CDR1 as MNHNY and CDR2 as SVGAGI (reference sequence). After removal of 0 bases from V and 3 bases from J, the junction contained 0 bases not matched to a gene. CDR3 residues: CASSYSGQGDTEAFF. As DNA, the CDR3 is TGTGCCAGCAGTTACTCGGGACAGGGGGACACTGAAGCTTTCTTT.

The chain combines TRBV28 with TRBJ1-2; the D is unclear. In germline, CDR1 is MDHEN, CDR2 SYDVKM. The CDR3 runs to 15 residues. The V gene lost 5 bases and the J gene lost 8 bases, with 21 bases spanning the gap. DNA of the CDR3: TGTGCCAGCAGTCCGCCCGGTTTGCGGACGGGAGGCTACACCTTC. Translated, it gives CASSPPGLRTGGYTF.

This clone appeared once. CDR3 DNA sequence: TGTGCAAGTCGCTCAAGATTGACAGGGACATACGAGCAGTACTTC. Its translation is CASRSRLTGTYEQYF. The gene calls are TRBV12-2 and TRBJ2-7; the table names TRBD1, a call not compared with the DNA. TRBV12-2 is shown as a pseudogene. The CDR3 is 15 amino acids.

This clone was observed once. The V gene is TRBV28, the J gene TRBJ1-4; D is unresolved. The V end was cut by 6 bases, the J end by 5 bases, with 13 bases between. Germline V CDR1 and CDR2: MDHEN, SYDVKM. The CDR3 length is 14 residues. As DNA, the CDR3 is TGTGCCAGCAGCCTTTCCCCCCTGAATGAAAAACTGTTTTTT. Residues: CASSLSPLNEKLFF.

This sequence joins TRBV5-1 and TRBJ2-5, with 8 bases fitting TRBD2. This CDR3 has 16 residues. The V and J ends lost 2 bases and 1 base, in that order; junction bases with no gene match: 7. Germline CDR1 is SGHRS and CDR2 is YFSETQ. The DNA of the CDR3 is TGCGCCAGCAGCTTAGGAATAGCGGGAACCCAAGAGACCCAGTACTTC. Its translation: CASSLGIAGTQETQYF.

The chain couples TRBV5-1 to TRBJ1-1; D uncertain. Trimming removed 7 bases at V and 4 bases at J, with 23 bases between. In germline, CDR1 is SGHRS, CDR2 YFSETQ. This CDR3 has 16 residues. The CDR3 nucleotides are TGCGCCAGCGGCCACGGAACAGCGATTGGGCCCACTGAAGCTTTCTTT. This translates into CASGHGTAIGPTEAFF.

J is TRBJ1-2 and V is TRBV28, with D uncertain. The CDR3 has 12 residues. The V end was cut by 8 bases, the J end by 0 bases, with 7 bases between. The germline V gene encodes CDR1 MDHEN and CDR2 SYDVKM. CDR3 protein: CASGPANYGYTF. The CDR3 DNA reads TGTGCCAGCGGGCCGGCTAACTATGGCTACACCTTC.

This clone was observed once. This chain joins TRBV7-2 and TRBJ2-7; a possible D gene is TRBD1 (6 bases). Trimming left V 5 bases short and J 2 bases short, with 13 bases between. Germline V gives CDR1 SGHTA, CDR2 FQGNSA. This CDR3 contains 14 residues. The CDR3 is CASSISTGPYEQYF. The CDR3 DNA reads TGTGCCAGCAGCATCTCGACAGGACCCTACGAGCAGTACTTC.

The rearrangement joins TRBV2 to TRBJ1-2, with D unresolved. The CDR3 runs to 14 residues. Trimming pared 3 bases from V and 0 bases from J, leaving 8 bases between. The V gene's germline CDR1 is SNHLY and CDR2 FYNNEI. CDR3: CASSEVSSNYGYTF. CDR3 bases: TGTGCCAGCAGTGAGGTCAGCTCTAACTATGGCTACACCTTC.

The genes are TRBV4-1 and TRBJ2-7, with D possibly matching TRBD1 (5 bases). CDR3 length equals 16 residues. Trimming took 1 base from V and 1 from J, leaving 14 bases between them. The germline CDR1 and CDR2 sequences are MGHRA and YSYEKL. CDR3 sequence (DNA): TGCGCCAGCAGCCAAGGCCTAAAAGGGGTATCCTACGAGCAGTACTTC. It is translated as CASSQGLKGVSYEQYF.